Below are 2 T cell receptor beta chains sequenced from a single sample in a study of blood T cells in healthy people across ages. A second about 6 to 12 cycle PCR used barcoded and J-beta primers. TCRdb passed the 5' RACE reads through MiXCR, listing each CDR3 protein once. The sample records hundreds of thousands of distinct CDR3 sequences, 45% to 65% being singletons. Sequenced: blood. The origin of the receptors is a man aged 55 to 70 in good health.

The V call is TRBV7-8, the J call TRBJ2-5; 12 positions agree with TRBD2. Losses at the gene ends were 0 bases for V and 5 bases for J; bases not matched to a gene: 7. Germline-derived CDR1 and CDR2 are SGHVS and FQNEAQ. This CDR3 comprises 17 residues. As DNA, the CDR3 is TGTGCCAGCAGCTTAGCGTCAGCTAGCGGGGGGGTGGAGACCCAGTACTTC. Protein sequence: CASSLASASGGVETQYF. The variable domain in full, with the rest retrieved from reference TRBV7-8 and TRBJ2-5, is GAGVSQSPRYKVAKRGQDVALRCDPISGHVSLFWYQQALGQGPEFLTYFQNEAQLDKSGLPSDRFFAERPEGSVSTLKIQRTQQEDSAVYLCASSLASASGGVETQYFGPGTRLLVL.

The V call is TRBV5-1, the J call TRBJ2-5, with TRBD1 identical over 8 bases. The CDR3 runs 15 residues. Looked up from germline, CDR1 is SGHRS and CDR2 is YFSETQ. V shed 5 bases, J shed 11 bases, and the junction held 17 bases outside the gene matches. The CDR3 bases are TGCGCCAGCAGGTCGGACAGGGCCCTATACAATGAGCAGTACTTC. It yields the protein CASRSDRALYNEQYF.